This T cell receptor beta chain was retrieved from a study of T cell repertoires in cytomegalovirus infection. Trimming removed 4 bases at V and 3 bases at J, with 10 bases between. The CDR3 loop spans 13 amino acids. Germline V lookup: CDR1 MDHEN, CDR2 SYDVKM. This clonotype was detected many times. TCRdb processed the reads anew with MiXCR; each CDR3 protein has one entry. The sample yields approximately 500,000 distinct CDR3 sequences, around 11% seen once. The V gene is TRBV28, the J gene TRBJ2-7; D is perhaps TRBD1 or TRBD2 (5 bases each). The clonotype was recovered from a human donor in good health (CMV status not recorded). Some clones in this sample may be carry-over from other donors' samples. The sequenced sample was PBMCs. CDR3 nucleotides: TGTGCCAGCAGTTCGGGGACGGTCTACGAGCAGTACTTC. Protein product: CASSSGTVYEQYF. Full variable domain (missing parts from reference TRBV28 and TRBJ2-7): DVKVTQSSRYLVKRTGEKVFLECVQDMDHENMFWYRQDPGLGLRLIYFSYDVKMKEKGDIPEGYSVSREKKERFSLILESASTNQTSMYLCASSSGTVYEQYFGPGTRLTVT.